Here is one TCR beta chain with its context. The data are from a study of T cell changes during pregnancy in multiple sclerosis. The germline V and J ends were trimmed by 4 bases and 2 bases, with 9 bases remaining between them. CDR1 and CDR2 from the germline V gene are KGHSH and LQKENI. The CDR3 is made up of 14 amino acids. The data were produced by immunoSEQ multiplex PCR, yet TCRdb's version contains in-frame clones alone and is incomplete. Of approximately 35,000 clones listed, more than 75% are singletons. The J gene is TRBJ1-5, the V gene TRBV18; the D is unclear. The sequencing here drew on CD4+ T cells from peripheral blood mononuclear cells, taken in the second trimester of pregnancy. This clonotype was sampled from a female donor in good health, enrolled as a control in a pregnancy study. The CDR3 DNA reads TGTGCCAGCTCACAGTCCGGGGGCAATCAGCCCCAGCATTTT. Protein sequence: CASSQSGGNQPQHF.